This TCR beta chain originates from a study of CD8 T cells in ankylosing spondylitis. Findings of the study overall: Enrichment of disease-linked clones was reportedly significant in matched ankylosing spondylitis synovial fluid. Characteristic of ankylosing spondylitis blood, it appeared, was a TCR beta motif comprising roughly 8 highly homologous variants.

On this clonotype: Antigen unknown.

The CDR3 is 11 amino acids. Germline trimming cut 10 bases from V and 3 bases from J; bases unmatched to any gene: 1. The germline CDR1 and CDR2 sequences are SEHNR and FQNEAQ (reference sequence). Libraries for TCR beta were made by quantitative 5'-RACE with molecular barcodes. TCRdb re-derived calls from the 5' RACE reads in MiXCR, one entry per CDR3 protein. Of 150,000 to 200,000 distinct CDR3 sequences in the sample, 13% were seen once. Sequencing was performed on blood, either unsorted or a sorted T cell fraction (not recorded which). V and J are TRBV7-9 and TRBJ2-5; 8 bases map to TRBD1. The clonotype originates from a male donor with ankylosing spondylitis or in good health (not recorded which). CDR3 in DNA: TGTGCCATACAGGGGGAAGAGACCCAGTACTTC. This translates into CAIQGEETQYF.